These 11 T cell receptor beta chains were sequenced from one sample in a study of blood T cell repertoires in COVID-19. Profiling relied on immunoSEQ multiplex PCR, and the TCRdb table lists in-frame clones only, not all of them. The table has about 73,000 clones, around 82% seen once. Sequencing was carried out using peripheral blood. The receptors come from a human donor in a cohort sampled during active COVID-19.

The rearrangement joins TRBV16 to TRBJ1-1; D is undetermined. The CDR3 sequence is 14 residues long. Germline CDR1 KGHSY, CDR2 FQNENV. V lost 2 bases, J lost 1 base, and 8 bases lay in between. Written as DNA, the CDR3 is TGTGCCAGCAGCCAAGTTGGGAGGAACACTGAAGCTTTCTTT. Its protein is CASSQVGRNTEAFF. Combining the CDR3 with reference TRBV16 and TRBJ1-1 gives the whole variable domain GEEVAQTPKHLVRGEGQKAKLYCAPIKGHSYVFWYQQVLKNEFKFLISFQNENVFDETGMPKERFSAKCLPNSPCSLEIQATKLEDSAVYFCASSQVGRNTEAFFGQGTRLTVV.

This chain connects TRBV7-2 to TRBJ2-7; TRBD1 matches 8 bases. Germline V CDR1 and CDR2: SGHTA, FQGNSA. This CDR3 is built from 14 residues. The V gene end was trimmed by 5 bases and the J gene end by 1 base; junction bases not matched to a gene: 4. CDR3 sequence reads: CASSTDRVSYEQYF. The DNA for the CDR3 is TGTGCCAGCAGCACGGACAGGGTATCCTACGAGCAGTACTTC.

This clone was counted only a few times. This rearrangement joins TRBV4-1 to TRBJ2-1; 7 positions agree with TRBD1. The CDR3 has 15 residues. Germline-derived CDR1 and CDR2 are MGHRA and YSYEKL. V shed 3 bases and J 8 bases; nucleotides not matched to a gene: 10. The CDR3 spells CASSQRTGGSDEQFF. CDR3 DNA sequence: TGCGCCAGCAGCCAGAGGACAGGAGGTTCGGATGAGCAGTTCTTC.

The chain combines TRBV5-4 with TRBJ2-3; 9 positions match TRBD2. Germline-derived CDR1 and CDR2 are SGHNT and YYREEE (reference sequence). The CDR3 sequence is 14 residues long. V lost 0 bases and J lost 6; bases outside the gene matches: 2. The CDR3 coding sequence is TGTGCCAGCAGCTTGGGCGGGGGGGCGGATACGCAGTATTTT. It yields the protein CASSLGGGADTQYF.

V usage is TRBV11-3 and J usage is TRBJ2-7, with D perhaps matching TRBD2 (5 bases). This CDR3 comprises 13 residues. Between the trimmed V and J ends, which lost 1 base and 4 bases, there was a span of 8 bases. The germline gives CDR1 SGHNT, CDR2 YENEEA. CDR3 bases: TGTGCCAGCAGCTTAGCTCGGGAATACGAGCAGTACTTC. This sequence encodes CASSLAREYEQYF.

As to this clone: At one end the junction does not follow the germline gene, possibly because of a read error. This chain connects TRBV3-1 (or the pseudogene TRBV3-2) to TRBJ2-7; TRBD1 matches at 8 bases. CDR3 length: 15 residues. The germline gives CDR1 LGHDT, CDR2 YNNKEL (reference sequence). CDR3 protein: CASSEEGTGTYEQYF. The CDR3 DNA is TGTGCCAGCAGCGAAGAGGGGACAGGCACCTACGAGCAGTACTTC.

The J gene is TRBJ2-2, the V gene TRBV6-2 or TRBV6-3; 8 bases are a match to TRBD2. CDR3 size: 15 residues. CDR1 and CDR2 (germline): MNHEY, SVGEGT. V was pared by 5 bases and J by 0 bases, with 2 bases of the junction left unmatched. CDR3 protein: CASSERGTNTGELFF. The CDR3, as DNA: TGTGCCAGCAGTGAGCGGGGGACGAACACCGGGGAGCTGTTTTTT.

The sample holds one count of this clone. The rearrangement uses TRBV11-3 and TRBJ1-4, with no clear D. Germline V gene sequence: CDR1 SGHNT, CDR2 YENEEA. The CDR3 loop spans 13 amino acids. V shed 5 bases and J shed 4 bases, with 8 bases lying between them. CDR3 residues: CASSPDYNEKLFF. CDR3 nucleotides: TGTGCCAGCAGCCCAGACTATAATGAAAAACTGTTTTTT.

The rearrangement joins TRBV7-2 to TRBJ1-6, with D possibly being TRBD1 (6 bases). Germline lookup yields CDR1 SGHTA and CDR2 FQGNSA. The germline V and J ends were trimmed by 4 bases and 1 base, with 8 bases remaining between them. The CDR3 spans 15 residues. The CDR3 DNA reads TGTGCCAGCAGCTCGGGACATTCCTATAATTCACCCCTCCACTTT. As protein: CASSSGHSYNSPLHF.

This clone was counted once. The V call is TRBV5-4, the J call TRBJ2-1; unclear D gene. The CDR3 has 15 residues. V dropped 5 bases and J dropped 1 base, with 13 bases sitting between them. Germline assignment: CDR1 SGHNT and CDR2 YYREEE (reference sequence). The CDR3 DNA follows: TGTGCCAGCAGTCGGTGGGTCGGGTCCTACAATGAGCAGTTCTTC. Residues: CASSRWVGSYNEQFF.

The CDR3 loop is CATIPFDRGTETQYF. For the CDR3, the DNA is TGTGCCACCATCCCCTTCGACAGGGGGACAGAGACCCAGTACTTC. This sequence joins TRBV7-9 and TRBJ2-5; the match to TRBD1 covers 9 bases. Germline V CDR1 and CDR2: SEHNR, FQNEAQ (reference sequence). The CDR3 consists of 15 residues. With 10 bases clipped from V and 4 bases from J, the junction kept 13 bases outside the gene matches.